What follows is one T cell receptor beta chain and its context. These data come from a study of blood T cell repertoires in COVID-19. Original processing methods: By means of reference gene primer amplification, nucleated cell counts were estimated. Here immunoSEQ multiplex PCR was the method, and the copy in TCRdb shows in-frame clones only, minus some. The V and J calls and clone size were taken over from that table, and D and trimming were inferred from the DNA. The top ten hold over 2% of the sample, which has approximately 150,000 clones, about 88% seen once. The sequencing sample was made of peripheral blood. The receptor's source is a human donor with COVID-19, enrolled during active disease. The donor label of this sample is uncertain.

As DNA, the CDR3 is TGCGCCAGCAGCCAAATAAGGACACCCAACGATGGCTACACCTTC. This gives the protein CASSQIRTPNDGYTF. The chain employs TRBV4-1 and TRBJ1-2; TRBD1 is a possible D gene (5 bases). The CDR3 consists of 15 residues. Germline V CDR1 and CDR2: MGHRA, YSYEKL. Trimming cost V 2 bases and J 6 bases, with 16 bases left between them.